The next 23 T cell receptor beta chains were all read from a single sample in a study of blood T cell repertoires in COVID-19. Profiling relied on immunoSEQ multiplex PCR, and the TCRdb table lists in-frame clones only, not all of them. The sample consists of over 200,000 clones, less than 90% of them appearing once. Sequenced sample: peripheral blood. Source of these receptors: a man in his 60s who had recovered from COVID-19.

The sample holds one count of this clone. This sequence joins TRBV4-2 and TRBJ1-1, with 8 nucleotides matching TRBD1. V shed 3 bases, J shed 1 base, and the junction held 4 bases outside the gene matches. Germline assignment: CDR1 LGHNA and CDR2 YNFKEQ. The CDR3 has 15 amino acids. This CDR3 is CASSQVGTGNTEAFF. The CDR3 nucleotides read TGTGCCAGCAGCCAGGTCGGGACAGGGAACACTGAAGCTTTCTTT.

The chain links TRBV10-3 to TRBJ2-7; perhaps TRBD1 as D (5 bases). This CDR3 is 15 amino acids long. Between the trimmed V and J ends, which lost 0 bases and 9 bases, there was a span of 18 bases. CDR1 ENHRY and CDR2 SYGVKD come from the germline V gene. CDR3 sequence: CAISESTAGKDAQYF. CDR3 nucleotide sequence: TGTGCCATCAGTGAGTCGACCGCAGGGAAAGACGCGCAGTACTTC.

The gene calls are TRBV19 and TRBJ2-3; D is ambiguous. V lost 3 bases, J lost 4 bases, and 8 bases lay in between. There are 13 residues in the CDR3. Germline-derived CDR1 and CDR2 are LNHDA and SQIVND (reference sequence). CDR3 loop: CASSMEGADTQYF. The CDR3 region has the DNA TGTGCCAGTAGTATGGAAGGAGCAGATACGCAGTATTTT. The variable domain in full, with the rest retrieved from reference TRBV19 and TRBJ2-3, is DGGITQSPKYLFRKEGQNVTLSCEQNLNHDAMYWYRQDPGQGLRLIYYSQIVNDFQKGDIAEGYSVSREKKESFPLTVTSAQKNPTAFYLCASSMEGADTQYFGPGTRLTVL.

The CDR3: CATGTGRYNEQFF. Here the CDR3 DNA reads TGTGCCACCGGGACAGGGCGCTACAATGAGCAGTTCTTC. This chain connects TRBV27 to TRBJ2-1, with 9 bases identical to TRBD1. This CDR3 comprises 13 residues. Germline CDR1 is MNHEY and CDR2 is SMNVEV (reference sequence). V shed 10 bases and J 3 bases; nucleotides not matched to a gene: 4.

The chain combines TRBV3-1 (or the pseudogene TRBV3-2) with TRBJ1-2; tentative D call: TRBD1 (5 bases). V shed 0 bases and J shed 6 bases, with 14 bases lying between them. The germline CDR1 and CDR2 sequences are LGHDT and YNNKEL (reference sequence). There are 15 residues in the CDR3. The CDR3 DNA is TGTGCCAGCAGCCAAGATACATGGCAGGGTGATGGCTACACCTTC. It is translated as CASSQDTWQGDGYTF.

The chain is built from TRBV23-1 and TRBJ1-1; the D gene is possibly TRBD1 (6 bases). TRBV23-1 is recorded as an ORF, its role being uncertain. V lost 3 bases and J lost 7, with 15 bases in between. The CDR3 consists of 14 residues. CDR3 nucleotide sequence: TGCGCCAGCAGTCATCACAACAGGGACGATGAAGCTTTCTTT. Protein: CASSHHNRDDEAFF.

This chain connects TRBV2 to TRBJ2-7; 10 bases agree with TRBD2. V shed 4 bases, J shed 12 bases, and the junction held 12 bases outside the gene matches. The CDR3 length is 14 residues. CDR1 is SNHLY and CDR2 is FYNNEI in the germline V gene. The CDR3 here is CASSGPSGGHERYF. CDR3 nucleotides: TGTGCCAGCAGTGGTCCTAGCGGGGGTCACGAAAGGTACTTC.

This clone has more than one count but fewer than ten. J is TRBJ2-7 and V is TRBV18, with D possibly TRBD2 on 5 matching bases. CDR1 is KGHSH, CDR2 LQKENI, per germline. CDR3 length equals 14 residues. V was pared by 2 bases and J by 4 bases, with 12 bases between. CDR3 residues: CASSPSSSGYEQYF. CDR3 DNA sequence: TGTGCCAGCTCACCATCGTCTTCGGGGTACGAGCAGTACTTC.

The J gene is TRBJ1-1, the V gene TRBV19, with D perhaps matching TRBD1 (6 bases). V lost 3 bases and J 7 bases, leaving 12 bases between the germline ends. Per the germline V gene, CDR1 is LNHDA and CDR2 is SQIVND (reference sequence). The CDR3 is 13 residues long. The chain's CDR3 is CASSIDRKNEAFF. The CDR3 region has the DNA TGTGCCAGTAGTATCGACAGGAAGAATGAAGCTTTCTTT.

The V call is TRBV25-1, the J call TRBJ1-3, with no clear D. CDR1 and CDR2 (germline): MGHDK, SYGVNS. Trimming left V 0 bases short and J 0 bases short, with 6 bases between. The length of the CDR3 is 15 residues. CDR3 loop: CASSEYIPSGNTIYF. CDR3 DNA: TGTGCCAGCAGTGAATATATCCCCTCTGGAAACACCATATATTTT.

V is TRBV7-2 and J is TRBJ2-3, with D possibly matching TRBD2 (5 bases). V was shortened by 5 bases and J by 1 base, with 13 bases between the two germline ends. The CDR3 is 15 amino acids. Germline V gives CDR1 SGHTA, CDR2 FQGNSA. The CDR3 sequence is CASSRTSARTDTQYF. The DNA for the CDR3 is TGTGCCAGCAGCCGGACTTCAGCCCGCACAGATACGCAGTATTTT.

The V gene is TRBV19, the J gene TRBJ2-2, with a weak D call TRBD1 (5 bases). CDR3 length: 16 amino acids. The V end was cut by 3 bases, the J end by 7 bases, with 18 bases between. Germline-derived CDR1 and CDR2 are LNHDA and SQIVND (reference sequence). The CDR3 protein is CASSIRQGSLGGELFF. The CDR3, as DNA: TGTGCCAGTAGTATTAGGCAGGGCTCTTTAGGCGGGGAGCTGTTTTTT.

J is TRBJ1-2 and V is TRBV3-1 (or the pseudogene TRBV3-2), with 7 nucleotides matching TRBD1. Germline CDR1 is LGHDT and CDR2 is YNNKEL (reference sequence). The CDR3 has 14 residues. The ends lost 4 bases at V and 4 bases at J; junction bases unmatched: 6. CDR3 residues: CASSPGQVFYGYTF. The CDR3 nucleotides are TGTGCCAGCAGCCCAGGACAGGTTTTCTATGGCTACACCTTC.

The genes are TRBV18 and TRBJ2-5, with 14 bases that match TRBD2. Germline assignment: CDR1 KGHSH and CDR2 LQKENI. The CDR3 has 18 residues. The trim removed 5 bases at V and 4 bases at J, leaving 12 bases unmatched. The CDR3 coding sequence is TGTGCCAGCTCAATGACCGGGACTAGCGGGGGACGCCGAGAGACCCAGTACTTC. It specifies CASSMTGTSGGRRETQYF.

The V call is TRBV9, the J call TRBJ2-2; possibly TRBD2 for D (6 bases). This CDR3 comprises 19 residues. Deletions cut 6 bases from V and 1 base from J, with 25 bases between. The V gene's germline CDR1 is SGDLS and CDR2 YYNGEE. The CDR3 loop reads CASTPRLGRETRNTGELFF. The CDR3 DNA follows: TGTGCCAGCACCCCTAGGCTAGGGCGGGAAACCAGGAACACCGGGGAGCTGTTTTTT.

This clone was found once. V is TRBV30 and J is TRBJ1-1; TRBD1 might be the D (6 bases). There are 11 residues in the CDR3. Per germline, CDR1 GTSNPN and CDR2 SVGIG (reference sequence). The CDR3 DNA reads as TGTGCTCTATTCCCGGGGGGCAGGGGTTTCTTT. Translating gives CALFPGGRGFF.

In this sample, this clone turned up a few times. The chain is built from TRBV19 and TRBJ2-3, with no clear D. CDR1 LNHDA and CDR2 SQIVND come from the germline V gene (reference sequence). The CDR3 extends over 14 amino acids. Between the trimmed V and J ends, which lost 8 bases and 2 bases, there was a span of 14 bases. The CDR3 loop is CASLDPTYTDTQYF. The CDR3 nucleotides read TGTGCCAGTCTAGACCCGACCTACACAGATACGCAGTATTTT.

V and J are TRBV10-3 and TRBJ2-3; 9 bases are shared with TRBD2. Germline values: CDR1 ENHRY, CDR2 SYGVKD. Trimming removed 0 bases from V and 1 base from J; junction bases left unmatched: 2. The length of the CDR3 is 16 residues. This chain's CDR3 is CAISESPSGGTDTQYF. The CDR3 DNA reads TGTGCCATCAGTGAGTCGCCTAGCGGGGGCACAGATACGCAGTATTTT.

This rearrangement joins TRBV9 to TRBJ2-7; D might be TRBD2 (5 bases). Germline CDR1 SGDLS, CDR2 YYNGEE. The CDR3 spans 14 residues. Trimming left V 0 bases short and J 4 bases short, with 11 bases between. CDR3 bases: TGTGCCAGCAGCGTAGGAGCTAGCCCTTACGAGCAGTACTTC. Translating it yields CASSVGASPYEQYF.

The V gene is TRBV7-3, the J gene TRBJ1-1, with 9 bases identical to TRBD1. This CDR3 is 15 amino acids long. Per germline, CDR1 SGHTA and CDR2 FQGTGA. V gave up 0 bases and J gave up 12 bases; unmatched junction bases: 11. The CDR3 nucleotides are TGTGCCAGCAGCTTAACAACCGGGACAGGGTTAAAACCTTTCTTT. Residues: CASSLTTGTGLKPFF.

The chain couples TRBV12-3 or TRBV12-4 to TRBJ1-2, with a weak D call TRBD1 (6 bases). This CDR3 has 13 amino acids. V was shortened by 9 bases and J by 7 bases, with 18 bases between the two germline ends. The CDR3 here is CASSLHGGAGYTF. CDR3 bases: TGTGCCAGTTCCCTCCACGGGGGGGCTGGCTACACCTTC.

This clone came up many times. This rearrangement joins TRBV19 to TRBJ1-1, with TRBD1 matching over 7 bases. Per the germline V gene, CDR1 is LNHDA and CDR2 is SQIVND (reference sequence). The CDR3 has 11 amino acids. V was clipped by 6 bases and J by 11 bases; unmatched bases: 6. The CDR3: CASRRGQTAFF. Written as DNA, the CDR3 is TGTGCCAGTAGGAGGGGACAGACGGCTTTCTTT. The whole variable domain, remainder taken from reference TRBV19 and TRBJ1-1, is DGGITQSPKYLFRKEGQNVTLSCEQNLNHDAMYWYRQDPGQGLRLIYYSQIVNDFQKGDIAEGYSVSREKKESFPLTVTSAQKNPTAFYLCASRRGQTAFFGQGTRLTVV.

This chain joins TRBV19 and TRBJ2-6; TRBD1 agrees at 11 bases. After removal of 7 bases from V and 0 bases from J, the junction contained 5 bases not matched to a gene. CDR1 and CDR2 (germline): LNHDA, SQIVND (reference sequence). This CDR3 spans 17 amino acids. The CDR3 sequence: CASTPGQGVSGANVLTF. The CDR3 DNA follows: TGTGCCAGTACACCGGGACAGGGGGTCTCTGGGGCCAACGTCCTGACTTTC.